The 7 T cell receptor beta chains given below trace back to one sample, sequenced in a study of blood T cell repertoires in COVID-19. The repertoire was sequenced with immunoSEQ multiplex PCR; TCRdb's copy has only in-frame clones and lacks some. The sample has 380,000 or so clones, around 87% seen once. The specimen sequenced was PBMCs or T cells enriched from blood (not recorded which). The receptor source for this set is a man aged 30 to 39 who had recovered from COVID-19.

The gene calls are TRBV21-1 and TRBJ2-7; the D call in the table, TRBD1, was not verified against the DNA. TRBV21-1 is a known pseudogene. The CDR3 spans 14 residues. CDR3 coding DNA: TGTGCCAGCAGCAAAGATAACAGCCCCTACGAGCAGTACTTC. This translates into CASSKDNSPYEQYF.

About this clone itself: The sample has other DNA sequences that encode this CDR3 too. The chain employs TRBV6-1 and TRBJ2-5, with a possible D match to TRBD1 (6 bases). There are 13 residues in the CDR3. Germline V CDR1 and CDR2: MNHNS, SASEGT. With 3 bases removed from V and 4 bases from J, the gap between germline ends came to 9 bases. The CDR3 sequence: CASSDTGRETQYF. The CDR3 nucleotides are TGTGCCAGCAGTGACACAGGGCGAGAGACCCAGTACTTC.

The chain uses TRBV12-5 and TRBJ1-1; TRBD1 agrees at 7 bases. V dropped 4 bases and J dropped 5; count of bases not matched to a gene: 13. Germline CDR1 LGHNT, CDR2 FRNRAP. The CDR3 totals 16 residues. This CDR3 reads CASGSLPGQWLTEAFF. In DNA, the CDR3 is TGTGCTAGTGGTTCCCTCCCGGGACAGTGGCTAACTGAAGCTTTCTTT.

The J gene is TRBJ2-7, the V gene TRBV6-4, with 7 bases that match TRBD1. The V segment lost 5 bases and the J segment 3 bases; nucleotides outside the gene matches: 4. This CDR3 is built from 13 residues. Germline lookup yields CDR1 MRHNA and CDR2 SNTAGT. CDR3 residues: CASSQGGNYEQYF. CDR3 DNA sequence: TGTGCCAGCAGTCAAGGGGGCAACTACGAGCAGTACTTC.

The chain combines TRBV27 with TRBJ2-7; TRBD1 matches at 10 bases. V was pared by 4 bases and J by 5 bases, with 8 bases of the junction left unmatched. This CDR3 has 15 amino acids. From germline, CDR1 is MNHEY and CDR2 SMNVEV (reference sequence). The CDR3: CASSYYGTGVNEQYF. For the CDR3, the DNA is TGTGCCAGCAGTTATTATGGGACAGGGGTAAACGAGCAGTACTTC.

The CDR3 region has the DNA TGTGCCAGCAGCTTGGGCAGGGGTTATGGCTACACCTTC. Residues: CASSLGRGYGYTF. The chain links TRBV7-9 to TRBJ1-2; D possibly corresponds to TRBD1 (6 bases). Germline lookup yields CDR1 SEHNR and CDR2 FQNEAQ (reference sequence). The CDR3 totals 13 residues. Trimming took off 3 bases at V and 5 bases at J, with 10 bases between the two ends.

CDR3 amino acids: CASSLDGSAVNEQFF. CDR3 nucleotide sequence: TGTGCCAGCAGCTTAGATGGGTCAGCGGTCAATGAGCAGTTCTTC. The rearrangement uses TRBV11-3 and TRBJ2-1, with D maybe TRBD2 (5 bases). Looked up from germline, CDR1 is SGHNT and CDR2 is YENEEA. This CDR3 region has 15 residues. V lost 0 bases and J 6 bases, leaving 12 bases between the germline ends.